Shown below are 14 T cell receptor beta chains from a single sample sequenced in a study of cytomegalovirus exposure and HLA in healthy donors (dated 2017 in TCRdb). Library generation was performed with the immunoSEQ multiplex PCR assay. A mixture of 60 forward primers for TCR Vbeta segments and 13 reverse primers for TCR Jbeta segments was used in the multiplex PCR. Here the immuneACCESS table is served through TCRdb, limited to in-frame sequences with V and J called. Missing clones are a known gap in these copies; in checked studies unresolved V genes cover under half, and the rest lacks a known reason. The sample records some 150,000 clones, 82% of which are singletons. 8.1% of the sample rests with the top ten. The specimen was PBMCs. The receptor source for this set is a woman in her forties or fifties in good health and CMV-seropositive.

This clone was counted only a few times. J is TRBJ1-2 and V is TRBV5-1; D remains ambiguous. Germline V lookup: CDR1 SGHRS, CDR2 YFSETQ. V dropped 0 bases and J dropped 3 bases, with 12 bases sitting between them. This CDR3 is 15 amino acids long. In nucleotides, the CDR3 is TGCGCCAGCAGCTTGGTCCCCAATGAGGACTATGGCTACACCTTC. This codes for CASSLVPNEDYGYTF.

The rearrangement links TRBV5-1 to TRBJ2-1, with unresolved D. Trimming pared 6 bases from V and 0 bases from J, leaving 13 bases between. The CDR3 is made up of 15 amino acids. Germline CDR1 is SGHRS and CDR2 is YFSETQ. For the CDR3, the DNA is TGCGCCAGCAACCTCGCTAGAGGCTCCTACAATGAGCAGTTCTTC. Translating it yields CASNLARGSYNEQFF.

The rearrangement joins TRBV18 to TRBJ2-3; 9 nucleotides line up with TRBD2. The ends lost 4 bases at V and 4 bases at J; junction bases unmatched: 12. Germline V gene sequence: CDR1 KGHSH, CDR2 LQKENI. This CDR3 is 17 amino acids long. CDR3 sequence: CASSLRSSGGGADTQYF. DNA of the CDR3: TGTGCCAGCTCACTACGAAGTAGCGGGGGAGGCGCAGATACGCAGTATTTT.

The CDR3 bases are TGTGCCAGCAGCTTTCGAGGCTCTAATGAAAAACTGTTTTTT. Protein: CASSFRGSNEKLFF. The genes are TRBV7-9 and TRBJ1-4; D is ambiguous. The V gene's germline CDR1 is SEHNR and CDR2 FQNEAQ (reference sequence). V was pared by 3 bases and J by 3 bases, with 8 bases between. The length of the CDR3 is 14 residues.

The rearrangement links TRBV7-2 to TRBJ1-2, with 10 bases identical to TRBD1. The CDR3 runs 14 residues. CDR1 and CDR2 from the germline V gene are SGHTA and FQGNSA. The J segment lost 8 bases and the V segment lost 3 bases, leaving 6 bases of the junction unmatched. Here the CDR3 reads CASSLTGGSGGYTF. The CDR3 nucleotides are TGTGCCAGCAGCTTGACAGGGGGCTCGGGAGGCTACACCTTC.

The chain uses TRBV6-1 and TRBJ1-2; D is possibly TRBD1 (6 bases). Deletions cut 7 bases from V and 4 bases from J, with 19 bases between. The CDR3 has 15 amino acids. Germline-derived CDR1 and CDR2 are MNHNS and SASEGT. In nucleotides, the CDR3 is TGTGCCAGCAACCCCCGCCAGCCCAGGGGCTATGGCTACACCTTC. Its protein product is CASNPRQPRGYGYTF.

This clone showed up just once. V usage is TRBV6-5 and J usage is TRBJ2-1; possible D gene TRBD2, 5 bases. In germline, CDR1 is MNHEY, CDR2 SVGAGI. The germline V and J ends were trimmed by 6 bases and 6 bases, with 12 bases remaining between them. CDR3 size: 13 residues. This chain's CDR3 is CASRSWGANEQFF. CDR3 nucleotide sequence: TGTGCCAGCAGATCGTGGGGAGCCAATGAGCAGTTCTTC.

The V and J genes are TRBV28 and TRBJ2-7; D is perhaps TRBD1 (8 bases). Per germline, CDR1 MDHEN and CDR2 SYDVKM. The CDR3 has 14 residues. V was pared by 5 bases and J by 2 bases, with 13 bases between. The CDR3 is CASSPQGGTYEQYF. In DNA form, the CDR3 reads TGTGCCAGCAGTCCACAGGGGGGGACCTACGAGCAGTACTTC.

The chain combines TRBV7-9 with TRBJ1-1; tentative D call: TRBD1 (6 bases). The CDR3 extends over 13 amino acids. The V and J ends lost 3 bases and 6 bases respectively, with 11 bases between them. Germline-derived CDR1 and CDR2 are SEHNR and FQNEAQ (reference sequence). CDR3 bases: TGTGCCAGCAGCTTTCAGGGGAGCCCTGAAGCTTTCTTT. Its protein is CASSFQGSPEAFF.

The chain links TRBV5-1 to TRBJ2-4, with 7 bases aligning to TRBD1. Germline assignment: CDR1 SGHRS and CDR2 YFSETQ. The CDR3 extends over 13 amino acids. Trimming took 4 bases from V and 6 from J; bases not matched to a gene: 4. CDR3 region: CASSRQGGNIQYF. The CDR3 DNA is TGCGCCAGCAGCCGACAGGGCGGAAACATTCAGTACTTC.

V is TRBV7-9 and J is TRBJ1-2; a weak D match, TRBD1 (6 bases). The CDR3 runs 13 residues. The V gene lost 6 bases and the J gene lost 0 bases, with 8 bases spanning the gap. Germline V lookup: CDR1 SEHNR, CDR2 FQNEAQ (reference sequence). The CDR3 region is CASRQGSNYGYTF. The CDR3 coding sequence is TGTGCCAGCAGGCAGGGGTCTAACTATGGCTACACCTTC.

This chain joins TRBV2 and TRBJ2-2; 7 nucleotides match TRBD1. V trimming: 7 bases; J trimming: 2 bases; junction bases outside the gene matches: 7. The V gene's germline CDR1 is SNHLY and CDR2 FYNNEI. The CDR3 has 15 residues. The CDR3 DNA is TGTGCCAGCACGGGAAGGGGGCTTAACACCGGGGAGCTGTTTTTT. Amino acids: CASTGRGLNTGELFF.

The V call is TRBV7-2, the J call TRBJ2-7; no reliable D call. Germline V CDR1 and CDR2: SGHTA, FQGNSA. This CDR3 spans 14 amino acids. The ends were cut back, 2 bases at V and 0 bases at J, with 8 bases in the middle. The CDR3 DNA is TGTGCCAGCAGCTTACAGAACAACTCCTACGAGCAGTACTTC. It specifies CASSLQNNSYEQYF.

V usage is TRBV9 and J usage is TRBJ2-7, with 9 bases matching TRBD2. The germline gives CDR1 SGDLS, CDR2 YYNGEE. The CDR3 totals 15 residues. V was clipped by 0 bases and J by 2 bases; unmatched bases: 3. CDR3: CASSVGLAEPYEQYF. The CDR3 region has the DNA TGTGCCAGCAGCGTAGGACTAGCGGAACCCTACGAGCAGTACTTC.